This section outlines one T cell receptor (beta chain) sequence together with its context. The V segment lost 4 bases and the J segment 8 bases; nucleotides outside the gene matches: 11. Germline CDR1 and CDR2: SGHNT and YYREEE (reference sequence). The CDR3 length is 14 residues. The sample is drawn from a study of shared clonotypes between healthy human individuals. A deep-level run was used for the assay. Measured with immunoSEQ multiplex PCR; TCRdb has only the in-frame clones, and not every one. The sample includes around 1 million clones, over 60% of them seen just once. CD4+ cells were split into CD45RA+ naive and CD45RA-negative memory subsets.

This chain uses TRBV5-4 with TRBJ1-1, with 7 bases matching TRBD1. Material: memory CD4+ T cells sorted from blood. As for subset: CD45RA-negative fraction. The TCR originated in a man aged 18 to 35 in good health. CDR3 DNA sequence: TGTGCCAGCAGCCGTCGGGACAGTAAGGTAGAAGCTTTCTTT. Translating it yields CASSRRDSKVEAFF.